A few counts support the clone carrying this T cell receptor (beta chain). The antigen is undetermined. TCRdb reprocessed the reads with MiXCR, giving one entry per CDR3 protein. The table lists about 770,000 distinct CDR3 sequences, almost 30% of them singletons. The data were obtained in a study of T cell repertoires in cytomegalovirus infection. Study context: Based on public TCR beta signatures, there were indications of CMV infection and of a matching HLA type. Findings of the study overall: CMV carriers with the relevant HLA were identified by cumulative public TCR beta family frequency. In two of eight donors, the top clonotype was HLA-C-restricted CMV-specific.

V lost 2 bases, J lost 2 bases, and 11 bases lay in between. From germline, CDR1 is KGHDR and CDR2 SFDVKD. This CDR3 has 15 amino acids. This receptor was obtained from a human donor in good health (CMV status not recorded). Some clones in this sample may be carry-over from other donors' samples. The V gene is TRBV24-1, the J gene TRBJ2-5; D is uncertain. The sequencing here drew on cultured CD8+ T cells from PBMCs, taken from culture after CMV antigen stimulation. CDR3 amino acids: CATSDSHGEQETQYF. CDR3 bases: TGTGCCACCAGTGATTCCCATGGGGAACAAGAGACCCAGTACTTC.